This passage covers 21 T cell receptor beta chains from one sample sequenced in a study of vaccination and CD4 T cells after COVID-19. These receptors have no known antigen. The study sequenced cultured CD4+ T cell DNA using the Oncomine TCR Beta short-read assay. TCRdb used MiXCR to reprocess the PCR reads, holding one entry per CDR3 protein. The sample contains about 7,000 distinct CDR3 sequences, around 25% of which appear only once. Treatment described: approximately 10-day PBMC culture with coronavirus spike peptide pools or control peptides (ViraFEST assay). Material: CD4+ T cells from blood, cultured in vitro, obtained after SARS-CoV-2 vaccination. All receptors come from a human donor who had recovered from COVID-19.

The chain carries TRBV6-4 and TRBJ2-3; 12 bases line up with TRBD2. The CDR3 is 14 residues long. Looked up from germline, CDR1 is MRHNA and CDR2 is SNTAGT. Trimming removed 4 bases from V and 6 bases from J; junction bases left unmatched: 2. The CDR3 DNA sequence: TGTGCCAGCAGTGGGACTAGCGGGACTGATACGCAGTATTTT. The encoded protein is CASSGTSGTDTQYF.

This clonotype rates as medium-sized. V usage is TRBV2 and J usage is TRBJ2-5; TRBD1 agrees at 9 bases. In germline, CDR1 is SNHLY, CDR2 FYNNEI. V shed 6 bases and J 5 bases; nucleotides not matched to a gene: 4. The CDR3 totals 13 residues. CDR3 sequence: CASRNRGPETQYF. The DNA of the CDR3 is TGTGCCAGCAGAAACAGGGGGCCGGAGACCCAGTACTTC.

The genes are TRBV6-4 and TRBJ1-6, with TRBD1 identical over 8 bases. The CDR3 totals 14 residues. Germline loops: CDR1 MRHNA, CDR2 SNTAGT. V was clipped by 5 bases and J by 9 bases; unmatched bases: 6. The CDR3 bases are TGTGCCAGCAGTCAGACAGGGGAGAGTTCACCCCTCCACTTT. This encodes CASSQTGESSPLHF.

The V gene is TRBV7-2, the J gene TRBJ1-2; D not certain. CDR3 length: 13 residues. Trimming left V 5 bases short and J 9 bases short, with 16 bases between. The germline V gene has CDR1 SGHTA and CDR2 FQGNSA. In DNA, the CDR3 is TGTGCCAGCAGCCTCAACAGCCCACGTCGCTACACCTTC. It yields the protein CASSLNSPRRYTF.

This chain uses TRBV12-3 or TRBV12-4 with TRBJ2-7; 8 bases map to TRBD2. The trim removed 4 bases at V and 6 bases at J, leaving 8 bases unmatched. The CDR3 consists of 14 residues. In DNA form, the CDR3 reads TGTGCCAGCAGTTCTAGCGGGCTGCTTTCCGAGCAGTACTTC. Its translation is CASSSSGLLSEQYF.

This chain links TRBV21-1 with TRBJ2-7; the D call of TRBD1 is as the table states it, not checked on the DNA. TRBV21-1 is flagged as a pseudogene. This CDR3 comprises 14 residues. DNA for the CDR3: TGTGCCAGTTACCGGGACAGGAGACTCTACGAGCAGTACTTC. It is translated as CASYRDRRLYEQYF.

This clonotype was counted between two and nine times. J is TRBJ2-7 and V is TRBV28, with a tentative D call TRBD1 (5 bases). The CDR3 runs to 11 residues. The germline V and J ends were trimmed by 6 bases and 7 bases, with 10 bases remaining between them. The germline CDR1 and CDR2 sequences are MDHEN and SYDVKM. CDR3 DNA sequence: TGTGCCAGCAGCAGCCACAGGGAGCAGTACTTC. This gives the protein CASSSHREQYF.

This clonotype was observed a few times. J is TRBJ2-3 and V is TRBV4-2; D not certain. The CDR3 has 15 amino acids. V shed 7 bases and J shed 2 bases, with 16 bases lying between them. The germline V gene encodes CDR1 LGHNA and CDR2 YNFKEQ. Written as DNA, the CDR3 is TGTGCCAGCACCGACCGGGCCTTACTCACAGATACGCAGTATTTT. Translation: CASTDRALLTDTQYF.

This clonotype appeared a few times. The V call is TRBV20-1, the J call TRBJ2-7; D is unclear. V lost 5 bases and J lost 2, with 16 bases in between. Germline-derived CDR1 and CDR2 are DFQATT and SNEGSKA (reference sequence). This CDR3 has 14 residues. The CDR3 DNA reads TGCAGTGCTGTCCTGACAACGGCTCCCTACGAGCAGTACTTC. It specifies CSAVLTTAPYEQYF.

The J gene is TRBJ2-7, the V gene TRBV5-5; 9 bases are a match to TRBD1. CDR3 length: 15 amino acids. Germline V CDR1 and CDR2: SGHKS, YYEKEE (reference sequence). With 4 bases clipped from V and 6 bases from J, the junction kept 11 bases outside the gene matches. DNA for the CDR3: TGTGCCAGCAGCGGAACAGGGGGCGGATACGGCGAGCAGTACTTC. Its translation: CASSGTGGGYGEQYF. Looking up the rest from reference TRBV5-5 and TRBJ2-7 gives the full variable domain: DAGVTQSPTHLIKTRGQQVTLRCSPISGHKSVSWYQQVLGQGPQFIFQYYEKEERGRGNFPDRFSARQFPNYSSELNVNALLLGDSALYLCASSGTGGGYGEQYFGPGTRLTVT.

This clonotype occurred a few times. The chain links TRBV6-2 or TRBV6-3 to TRBJ2-7; tentative D call: TRBD2 (6 bases). V gave up 8 bases and J gave up 0 bases, with 20 bases separating them. This CDR3 region has 16 residues. Germline V gives CDR1 MNHEY, CDR2 SVGEGT. CDR3 coding DNA: TGTGCCAGCCACTTGGGACTCCTGGGGGACTCCTACGAGCAGTACTTC. Protein sequence: CASHLGLLGDSYEQYF.

CDR3 DNA: TGTGCCAGCTCACCCACCCTAGCTCAAGAGACCCAGTACTTC. This translates into CASSPTLAQETQYF. V and J are TRBV18 and TRBJ2-5; D is perhaps TRBD2 (5 bases). Trimming left V 3 bases short and J 2 bases short, with 10 bases between. Germline assignment: CDR1 KGHSH and CDR2 LQKENI. The CDR3 length is 14 residues.

This clonotype rates as medium-sized (0.01 to 0.1%). The genes are TRBV20-1 and TRBJ2-7, with D possibly called TRBD1 or TRBD2 (6 bases each). V shed 0 bases and J shed 10 bases, with 19 bases lying between them. CDR1 and CDR2 (germline): DFQATT, SNEGSKA (reference sequence). CDR3 length: 14 residues. CDR3: CSARDPRMGGAQYF. The DNA for the CDR3 is TGCAGTGCTAGAGACCCGAGAATGGGGGGCGCACAGTACTTC.

This clonotype is labeled as medium-sized. This chain connects TRBV15 to TRBJ2-7, with unresolved D. The CDR3 is made up of 12 amino acids. Germline V gene data show CDR1 as LNHNV and CDR2 as YYDKDF (reference sequence). Trimming cost V 0 bases and J 4 bases, with 4 bases left between them. CDR3 amino acids: CATSRDRYEQYF. CDR3 coding DNA: TGTGCCACCAGCAGAGATAGGTACGAGCAGTACTTC.

The chain uses TRBV6-5 and TRBJ2-7; 9 nucleotides line up with TRBD2. Germline CDR1 reads MNHEY; CDR2 reads SVGAGI. The CDR3 runs 15 residues. J lost 2 bases, V lost 2 bases, and 4 bases had no gene match. CDR3 protein: CASSYGSGRTYEQYF. In DNA, the CDR3 is TGTGCCAGCAGTTACGGCAGCGGGAGGACCTACGAGCAGTACTTC.

This clonotype was seen a few times. The gene calls are TRBV7-9 and TRBJ1-2, with D perhaps matching TRBD1 (5 bases). Germline V gives CDR1 SEHNR, CDR2 FQNEAQ (reference sequence). Deletions cut 4 bases from V and 4 bases from J, with 19 bases between. This CDR3 is built from 16 residues. The CDR3 here is CASSSRTGPEGYGYTF. Here the CDR3 DNA reads TGTGCCAGCAGCTCAAGGACGGGACCAGAGGGCTATGGCTACACCTTC. The variable domain in full, completed from reference TRBV7-9 and TRBJ1-2, reads DTGVSQNPRHKITKRGQNVTFRCDPISEHNRLYWYRQTLGQGPEFLTYFQNEAQLEKSRLLSDRFSAERPKGSFSTLEIQRTEQGDSAMYLCASSSRTGPEGYGYTFGSGTRLTVV.

This clonotype was counted once. The rearrangement links TRBV19 to TRBJ1-5, with TRBD1 as a possible D gene (6 bases). The CDR3 is made up of 13 amino acids. Trimming removed 4 bases from V and 3 bases from J, with 7 bases in between. Germline lookup yields CDR1 LNHDA and CDR2 SQIVND (reference sequence). The CDR3: CASSTGVNQPQHF. The CDR3 DNA follows: TGTGCCAGTAGTACAGGGGTCAATCAGCCCCAGCATTTT. The variable domain in full, with the rest retrieved from reference TRBV19 and TRBJ1-5, is DGGITQSPKYLFRKEGQNVTLSCEQNLNHDAMYWYRQDPGQGLRLIYYSQIVNDFQKGDIAEGYSVSREKKESFPLTVTSAQKNPTAFYLCASSTGVNQPQHFGDGTRLSIL.

V is TRBV7-6 and J is TRBJ1-2; 7 nucleotides agree with TRBD1. The CDR3 consists of 15 residues. The V and J ends lost 5 bases and 8 bases, in that order; junction bases with no gene match: 14. Germline CDR1 and CDR2: SGHVS and FNYEAQ. CDR3 sequence reads: CASSPRDSGFQGYTF. The CDR3 DNA follows: TGTGCCAGCAGCCCCCGGGACAGCGGGTTTCAAGGCTACACCTTC.

J is TRBJ2-7 and V is TRBV6-5; 7 bases map to TRBD2. V was pared by 2 bases and J by 3 bases, with 7 bases of the junction left unmatched. CDR1 and CDR2 from the germline V gene are MNHEY and SVGAGI. The CDR3 is made up of 15 amino acids. In DNA form, the CDR3 reads TGTGCCAGCAGTTACGGCGGCGGGAGCTACTACGAGCAGTACTTC. Translating gives CASSYGGGSYYEQYF.

This clonotype was seen a few times. This CDR3 reads CASDRAGGMDTQYF. In DNA, the CDR3 is TGTGCCAGCGACAGGGCAGGGGGTATGGATACGCAGTATTTT. V usage is TRBV28 and J usage is TRBJ2-3, with TRBD1 matching 7 bases. Germline values: CDR1 MDHEN, CDR2 SYDVKM. V trimming: 8 bases; J trimming: 6 bases; junction bases outside the gene matches: 11. The CDR3 sequence is 14 residues long.

The rearrangement joins TRBV19 to TRBJ2-3; no firm D call. Germline CDR1 LNHDA, CDR2 SQIVND (reference sequence). The V gene lost 4 bases and the J gene lost 0 bases, with 8 bases spanning the gap. The CDR3 extends over 14 amino acids. CDR3 sequence (DNA): TGTGCCAGTAGTAGGGATGGGAGCACAGATACGCAGTATTTT. Amino acid sequence: CASSRDGSTDTQYF. Complete variable domain (other parts from reference TRBV19 and TRBJ2-3): DGGITQSPKYLFRKEGQNVTLSCEQNLNHDAMYWYRQDPGQGLRLIYYSQIVNDFQKGDIAEGYSVSREKKESFPLTVTSAQKNPTAFYLCASSRDGSTDTQYFGPGTRLTVL.